Here is one T cell receptor (beta chain) with its context. The data derive from a study of shared clonotypes between healthy human individuals. Only CD45RO-negative cells positively selected for CCR7 counted as naive CD8 cells, so terminally differentiated effector memory CD45RA+ cells were excluded. V was clipped by 1 base and J by 7 bases, with 10 bases between them. The CDR3 is made up of 13 amino acids. Germline loops: CDR1 SGHAT, CDR2 FQNNGV. How the authors handled the data: ImmunoSEQ output held junction-only sequences without quality scores, so filtering differed. The repertoire was sequenced with immunoSEQ multiplex PCR; TCRdb's copy has only in-frame clones and lacks some. For V, J and clone size, that table is used; D and trimming come from the DNA. The table has about 2.2 million clones, just over 90% seen once.

V and J are TRBV11-2 and TRBJ1-2; D remains unclear. Sequenced input: naive CD8+ T cells from PBMCs. This clonotype was obtained from a man between 18 and 35 years old in good health. Some clones in this sample may be carry-over from other donors' samples. DNA of the CDR3: TGTGCCAGCAGCTTAGGACCTTATGGTGGCTACACCTTC. As protein: CASSLGPYGGYTF. Full variable domain (remainder filled in from reference TRBV11-2 and TRBJ1-2): EAGVAQSPRYKIIEKRQSVAFWCNPISGHATLYWYQQILGQGPKLLIQFQNNGVVDDSQLPKDRFSAERLKGVDSTLKIQPAKLEDSAVYLCASSLGPYGGYTFGSGTRLTVV.